This T cell receptor (beta chain) comes out of a study of OX40 agonist ivuxolimab in advanced cancers. Study in general: Dose-escalation patients were diagnosed with hepatocellular carcinoma, melanoma, renal cell cancer or head and neck cancer. Whole-study findings and limits: The antigen specificity of the peripheral T cells (those that were expanded) was not determined.

Autoimmune disease history or systemic immunosuppression was exclusionary. Remarks on this clone: Its antigen is unknown.

Germline assignment: CDR1 SGDLS and CDR2 YYNGEE. The CDR3 spans 18 residues. After removal of 4 bases from V and 6 bases from J, the junction contained 19 bases not matched to a gene. Repertoires were generated with immunoSEQ multiplex PCR, while TCRdb's copy carries only in-frame clones and drops some. In the table there are roughly 36,000 clones, approximately 89% of which are singletons. This sequence joins TRBV9 and TRBJ2-1, with 7 bases that match TRBD2. The material sequenced was CD4+ or CD8+ T cells sorted from blood, taken in a trial of the OX40 agonist ivuxolimab. The sequence was collected from an adult with an advanced solid tumor such as melanoma, head and neck, liver or kidney cancer. The CDR3 nucleotides are TGTGCCAGCAGCATCACCCCAAGCGGCCCTAGCGGCCCCAATGAGCAGTTCTTC. This encodes CASSITPSGPSGPNEQFF.